Reported below is one T cell receptor beta chain. Sequencing was performed with immunoSEQ multiplex PCR; in TCRdb, only in-frame clones are kept and a portion is missing. The repertoire holds roughly 250,000 clones, with approximately 89% as singletons. These data come from a study of blood T cell repertoires in COVID-19. This CDR3 contains 15 residues. The germline V gene has CDR1 SGHTA and CDR2 FQGTGA. V lost 2 bases and J 1 base, leaving 11 bases between the germline ends. V and J are TRBV7-3 and TRBJ2-5; maybe TRBD2 (6 bases). The receptor was isolated from a woman aged 50 to 65 with acute or convalescent COVID-19. The source material was peripheral blood. CDR3 bases: TGTGCCAGCAGCTTACACGGGAGTATCCAAGAGACCCAGTACTTC. This translates into CASSLHGSIQETQYF.